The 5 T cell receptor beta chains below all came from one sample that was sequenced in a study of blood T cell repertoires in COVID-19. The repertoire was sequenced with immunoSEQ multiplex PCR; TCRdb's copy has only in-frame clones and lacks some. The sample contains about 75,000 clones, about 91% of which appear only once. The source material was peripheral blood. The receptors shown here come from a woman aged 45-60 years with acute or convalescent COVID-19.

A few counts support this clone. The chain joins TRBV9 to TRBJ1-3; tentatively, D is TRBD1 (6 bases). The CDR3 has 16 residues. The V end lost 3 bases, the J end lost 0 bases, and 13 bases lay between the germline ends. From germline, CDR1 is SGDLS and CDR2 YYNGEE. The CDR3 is CASSAKATGSGNTIYF. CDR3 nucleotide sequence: TGTGCCAGCAGCGCGAAGGCGACAGGCTCTGGAAACACCATATATTTT.

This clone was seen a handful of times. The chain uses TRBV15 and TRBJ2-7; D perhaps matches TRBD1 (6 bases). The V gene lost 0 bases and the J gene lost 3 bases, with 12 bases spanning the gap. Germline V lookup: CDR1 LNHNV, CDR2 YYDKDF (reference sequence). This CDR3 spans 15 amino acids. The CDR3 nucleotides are TGTGCCACCAGCAGAGAGGTGGGACACGGCTACGAGCAGTACTTC. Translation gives CATSREVGHGYEQYF.

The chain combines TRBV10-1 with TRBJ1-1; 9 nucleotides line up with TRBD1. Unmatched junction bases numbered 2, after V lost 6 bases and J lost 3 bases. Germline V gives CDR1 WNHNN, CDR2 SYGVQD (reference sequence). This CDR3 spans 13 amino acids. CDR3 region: CASSRDRDTEAFF. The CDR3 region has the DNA TGCGCCAGCAGCCGGGACAGGGACACTGAAGCTTTCTTT.

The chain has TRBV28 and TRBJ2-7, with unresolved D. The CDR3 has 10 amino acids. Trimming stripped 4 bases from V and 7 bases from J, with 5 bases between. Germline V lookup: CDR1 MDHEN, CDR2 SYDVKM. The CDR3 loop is CASSSQEQYF. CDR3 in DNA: TGTGCCAGCAGTTCACAGGAGCAGTACTTC.

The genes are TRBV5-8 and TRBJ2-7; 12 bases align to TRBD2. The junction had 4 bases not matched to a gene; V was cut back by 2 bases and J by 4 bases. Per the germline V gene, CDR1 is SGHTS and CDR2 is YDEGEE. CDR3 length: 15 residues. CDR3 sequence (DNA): TGTGCCAGCAGCTTCACACTAGCGGGGGGATACGAGCAGTACTTC. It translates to CASSFTLAGGYEQYF.